The 12 T cell receptor beta chains listed next were all sequenced from one sample in a study of blood T cell repertoires in COVID-19. Measured with immunoSEQ multiplex PCR; TCRdb has only the in-frame clones, and not every one. The sample contains fewer than 80,000 clones, approximately 90% of which appear only once. The sequenced sample was peripheral blood. These receptors came from a young man with acute or convalescent COVID-19.

The V call is TRBV6-1, the J call TRBJ2-7, with D possibly matching TRBD2 (6 bases). Trimming took off 3 bases at V and 6 bases at J, with 18 bases between the two ends. CDR1 MNHNS and CDR2 SASEGT come from the germline V gene. The CDR3 has 15 amino acids. This CDR3 is CASSDSGNAGREQYF. The DNA of the CDR3 is TGTGCCAGCAGTGATTCCGGCAACGCGGGGCGCGAGCAGTACTTC.

The chain is built from TRBV28 and TRBJ1-2, with 10 bases matching TRBD1. CDR1 and CDR2 from the germline V gene are MDHEN and SYDVKM. CDR3 length equals 15 residues. The J segment lost 3 bases and the V segment lost 6 bases, leaving 7 bases of the junction unmatched. This chain's CDR3 is CASSRPGQGHYGYTF. CDR3 in DNA: TGTGCCAGCAGCCGCCCGGGACAGGGGCACTATGGCTACACCTTC.

V and J are TRBV5-6 and TRBJ2-5; a weak D match, TRBD1 (6 bases). Trimming pared 2 bases from V and 2 bases from J, leaving 10 bases between. The CDR3 loop spans 14 amino acids. The germline V gene has CDR1 SGHDT and CDR2 YYEEEE. The CDR3, as DNA: TGTGCCAGCAGCTTCCGGGACATTCAAGAGACCCAGTACTTC. It specifies CASSFRDIQETQYF.

The rearrangement joins TRBV27 to TRBJ1-4; D may be TRBD1 (5 bases). Trimming pared 1 base from V and 2 bases from J, leaving 8 bases between. Germline values: CDR1 MNHEY, CDR2 SMNVEV (reference sequence). The CDR3 contains 15 residues. The CDR3 loop is CASSLWGDTNEKLFF. The CDR3 DNA follows: TGTGCCAGCAGTTTATGGGGGGATACTAATGAAAAACTGTTTTTT.

The chain joins TRBV7-9 to TRBJ2-2; 8 nucleotides agree with TRBD1. Trimming took 0 bases from V and 0 from J; bases not matched to a gene: 6. The V gene's germline CDR1 is SEHNR and CDR2 FQNEAQ (reference sequence). CDR3 length: 18 residues. CDR3 amino acids: CASSLAPGTGANTGELFF. The CDR3 DNA is TGTGCCAGCAGCTTAGCTCCCGGGACAGGAGCGAACACCGGGGAGCTGTTTTTT. Complete variable domain (other parts from reference TRBV7-9 and TRBJ2-2): DTGVSQNPRHKITKRGQNVTFRCDPISEHNRLYWYRQTLGQGPEFLTYFQNEAQLEKSRLLSDRFSAERPKGSFSTLEIQRTEQGDSAMYLCASSLAPGTGANTGELFFGEGSRLTVL.

The chain recombines TRBV7-2 with TRBJ2-7; TRBD2 matches 11 bases. Looked up from germline, CDR1 is SGHTA and CDR2 is FQGNSA. V shed 5 bases and J 0 bases; nucleotides not matched to a gene: 3. The CDR3 length is 15 residues. The DNA of the CDR3 is TGTGCCAGCAGCCTCGGACTAGCGGGCTCCTACGAGCAGTACTTC. Its translation: CASSLGLAGSYEQYF.

J is TRBJ1-2 and V is TRBV4-2; D unresolved. The CDR3 has 14 residues. Germline V lookup: CDR1 LGHNA, CDR2 YNFKEQ. The V end was cut by 1 base, the J end by 2 bases, with 8 bases between. Written as DNA, the CDR3 is TGTGCCAGCAGCCAAGGTCAGGTCAACTATGGCTACACCTTC. Residues: CASSQGQVNYGYTF.

The chain couples TRBV7-8 to TRBJ2-7; D possibly corresponds to TRBD2 (6 bases). The V end was cut by 2 bases, the J end by 0 bases, with 8 bases between. The CDR3 sequence is 14 residues long. Germline V CDR1 and CDR2: SGHVS, FQNEAQ. The CDR3 nucleotides read TGTGCCAGCAGCTTATCGCGGGGCTCCTACGAGCAGTACTTC. Its protein is CASSLSRGSYEQYF.

This chain joins TRBV27 and TRBJ2-7, with 8 positions matching TRBD1. Trimming removed 2 bases from V and 0 bases from J; junction bases left unmatched: 6. Germline CDR1 is MNHEY and CDR2 is SMNVEV (reference sequence). The CDR3 totals 16 residues. The CDR3, as DNA: TGTGCCAGCAGTTTAGGCCACGGACAGGGCTCCTACGAGCAGTACTTC. As protein: CASSLGHGQGSYEQYF.

This clone has more than one count but fewer than ten. The chain links TRBV13 to TRBJ1-5; D remains unclear. The ends were cut back, 4 bases at V and 0 bases at J, with 10 bases in the middle. This CDR3 is built from 15 residues. Germline V lookup: CDR1 PRHDT, CDR2 FYEKMQ (reference sequence). CDR3 bases: TGTGCCAGCAGCTACGAAGACAATAGCAATCAGCCCCAGCATTTT. Its translation: CASSYEDNSNQPQHF.

This clone was recorded once. CDR3 in amino acids: CSARDRGWYGYTF. The CDR3 region has the DNA TGCAGCGCCAGGGACAGGGGATGGTATGGCTACACCTTC. The rearrangement joins TRBV29-1 to TRBJ1-2, with 10 bases matching TRBD1. With 7 bases clipped from V and 5 bases from J, the junction kept 7 bases outside the gene matches. The germline CDR1 and CDR2 sequences are SQVTM and ANQGSEA. This CDR3 is 13 amino acids long. Combining the CDR3 with reference TRBV29-1 and TRBJ1-2 gives the whole variable domain SAVISQKPSRDICQRGTSLTIQCQVDSQVTMMFWYRQQPGQSLTLIATANQGSEATYESGFVIDKFPISRPNLTFSTLTVSNMSPEDSSIYLCSARDRGWYGYTFGSGTRLTVV.

The chain uses TRBV4-3 and TRBJ2-1, with TRBD2 matching over 11 bases. CDR1 is LGHNA, CDR2 YSLEER, per germline. The CDR3 consists of 17 residues. The trim removed 4 bases at V and 5 bases at J, leaving 10 bases unmatched. CDR3 sequence reads: CASSPRLAGSLDNEQFF. The CDR3 region has the DNA TGCGCCAGCAGCCCGAGACTAGCGGGATCACTAGACAATGAGCAGTTCTTC.